Below, one T cell receptor beta chain is given with its context. The data were obtained in a study of control samples from healthy donors and cancer patients. Libraries were prepared by immunoSEQ multiplex PCR; TCRdb keeps only in-frame clonotypes and omits some of them. The table shows 100,000 to 150,000 clones, with nearly 90% occurring only once. Trimming removed 6 bases at V and 0 bases at J, with 6 bases between. Germline CDR1 and CDR2: GTSNPN and SVGIG (reference sequence). The CDR3 totals 11 residues. This sequence originates from a man over 45 in good health. V gene TRBV30 combines with J gene TRBJ2-7; D uncertain. The sample taken for sequencing was blood. The CDR3 reads CACRRSYEQYF. CDR3 coding DNA: TGTGCCTGCCGTCGCTCCTACGAGCAGTACTTC.